This T cell receptor (beta chain) was documented in a study of cytomegalovirus exposure and HLA in healthy donors. The study, taken as a whole, reports: The authors later linked a missense DCLRE1C variant to TCR beta V- and J-gene trimming. A reported reduction in N-insertions relative to the roughly 670-donor mean was seen in an Asian-associated ancestry cluster in a later analysis. When the data were analyzed later, several of the most significant clusters appeared to be linked to common viral pathogens. Investigators reported 164 TCR beta chains as tied to cytomegalovirus.

PCR was performed using 60 Vbeta and 13 Jbeta primers. The assay was immunoSEQ multiplex PCR, and TCRdb's table has in-frame clones only and misses some. The sample carries 150,000 to 200,000 clones, 75% to 90% recorded once. V lost 3 bases and J lost 2, with 8 bases in between. Germline V gives CDR1 SGHTA, CDR2 FQGNSA. This CDR3 spans 13 amino acids. This clone came up a few times. No antigen is known for it. The V call is TRBV7-2, the J call TRBJ2-7, with D uncertain. This TCR derives from a young woman in good health and CMV-seronegative. Sequencing was performed on PBMCs. CDR3 sequence: CASSLGRAYEQYF. In nucleotides, the CDR3 is TGTGCCAGCAGCTTGGGCAGAGCCTACGAGCAGTACTTC.